This T cell receptor beta chain was sequenced for a study of T-cell reconstitution after alpha-beta-depleted transplantation in children. Regarding this clonotype: Its specificity is not known.

Study findings and constraints: Newly produced T cells mostly accounted for T-cell counts and diversity one year post-transplant.

Researchers prepared the TCRbeta library using unique molecular identifiers, the study reports. TCRdb re-analysed the PCR reads in MiXCR, keeping a single row per CDR3 protein. The table lists over 150,000 distinct CDR3 sequences, more than 9.5% of them singletons. The CDR3 spans 15 residues. Germline CDR1 is MNHEY and CDR2 is SVGAGI. V was clipped by 0 bases and J by 7 bases, with 12 bases between them. The sequence was collected from a boy aged 2 to 10 with acute myeloid leukemia, due to receive a stem cell transplant. The sequenced sample was PBMCs, obtained before TCRalphabeta/CD19-depleted stem cell transplant. This chain uses TRBV6-5 with TRBJ1-4; possibly TRBD1 for D (5 bases). This CDR3 is CASSYSGTFGEKLFF. The DNA of the CDR3 is TGTGCCAGCAGTTACTCCGGGACTTTTGGTGAAAAACTGTTTTTT.